The 24 T cell receptor beta chains in this list originate from one sample, sequenced in a study of T-cell reconstitution after alpha-beta-depleted transplantation in children. Preparation of the TCRbeta library used unique molecular identifiers. MiXCR, applied by TCRdb to the PCR reads, yields one record per CDR3 protein. The data hold about 130,000 distinct CDR3 sequences, with about a tenth observed a single time. The sample here was PBMCs, mostly from graft donor cells, taken 180 days after TCRalphabeta/CD19-depleted stem cell transplant. These receptors all stem from a girl less than two years old who had a stem cell transplant for combined immunodeficiency, so the T cells may come from the graft donor.

This clonotype has more than one count but fewer than ten. Here the CDR3 reads CASSPQTGAGDNEQFF. The CDR3 DNA reads TGTGCCAGTAGTCCGCAGACAGGCGCCGGGGACAATGAGCAGTTCTTC. This chain uses TRBV19 with TRBJ2-1; TRBD1 is a possible D gene (6 bases). The CDR3 consists of 16 residues. Germline V gene lookup returns CDR1 LNHDA and CDR2 SQIVND (reference sequence). V lost 5 bases, J lost 5 bases, and 19 bases lay in between.

This clonotype showed up just a few times. The V call is TRBV20-1, the J call TRBJ2-2; D is perhaps TRBD1 (5 bases). V lost 1 base, J lost 2 bases, and 11 bases lay in between. CDR3 length: 15 residues. Germline values: CDR1 DFQATT, CDR2 SNEGSKA (reference sequence). The CDR3 here is CSARGSQGNTGELFF. CDR3 sequence (DNA): TGCAGTGCTAGAGGATCCCAGGGTAACACCGGGGAGCTGTTTTTT.

The gene calls are TRBV6-5 and TRBJ1-6; 7 bases agree with TRBD1. The CDR3 loop spans 15 amino acids. Germline trimming cut 0 bases from V and 6 bases from J; bases unmatched to any gene: 2. Per the germline V gene, CDR1 is MNHEY and CDR2 is SVGAGI. The CDR3 protein is CASSYSTGFNSPLHF. The CDR3 bases are TGTGCCAGCAGTTACTCGACAGGGTTTAATTCACCCCTCCACTTT.

This clonotype has only a few counts. The V and J genes are TRBV10-3 and TRBJ2-5; either TRBD1 or TRBD2 may fit D (6 bases each). Germline-derived CDR1 and CDR2 are ENHRY and SYGVKD. V gave up 2 bases and J gave up 4 bases, with 8 bases separating them. This CDR3 region has 13 residues. The CDR3 DNA reads TGTGCCATCAGTGAGGGAGGGGGAGAGACCCAGTACTTC. It encodes CAISEGGGETQYF.

In this sample, this clonotype turned up many times. The rearrangement uses TRBV5-1 and TRBJ2-1; D uncertain. The germline gives CDR1 SGHRS, CDR2 YFSETQ. The CDR3 covers 13 residues. V shed 5 bases and J shed 5 bases, with 11 bases lying between them. This CDR3 is CASRADLNNEQFF. The CDR3 DNA is TGCGCCAGCAGAGCCGATCTGAACAATGAGCAGTTCTTC.

This clonotype was seen more than once but under ten times. J is TRBJ2-1 and V is TRBV20-1; TRBD1 agrees at 7 bases. CDR1 and CDR2 (germline): DFQATT, SNEGSKA (reference sequence). The CDR3 extends over 16 amino acids. V was pared by 5 bases and J by 5 bases, with 15 bases of the junction left unmatched. For the CDR3, the DNA is TGCAGTGCTTTTCGCCTCTTACAGGGGAGACACAATGAGCAGTTCTTC. It is translated as CSAFRLLQGRHNEQFF.

This clonotype was recorded a few times. The gene calls are TRBV6-1 and TRBJ2-1; 8 nucleotides match TRBD1. The length of the CDR3 is 15 residues. CDR1 is MNHNS, CDR2 SASEGT, per germline. V was clipped by 4 bases and J by 5 bases; unmatched bases: 7. CDR3 in amino acids: CASSAQGAQNNEQFF. The CDR3 region has the DNA TGTGCCAGCAGTGCTCAGGGGGCCCAGAACAATGAGCAGTTCTTC.

This clonotype showed up many times. V and J are TRBV20-1 and TRBJ2-7, with D maybe TRBD1 (6 bases). V was trimmed by 0 bases and J by 4 bases, leaving 13 bases between them. The CDR3 runs to 14 residues. Germline V gene data show CDR1 as DFQATT and CDR2 as SNEGSKA (reference sequence). CDR3: CSARDIRGSYEQYF. CDR3 nucleotides: TGCAGTGCTAGAGATATAAGGGGGTCTTACGAGCAGTACTTC.

This clonotype was recorded a few times. The rearrangement links TRBV6-2 or TRBV6-3 to TRBJ2-1; 8 bases are a match to TRBD1. Unmatched junction bases numbered 7, after V lost 2 bases and J lost 4 bases. This CDR3 region has 16 residues. CDR1 MNHEY and CDR2 SVGEGT come from the germline V gene. This CDR3 is CASSYRDRPPYNEQFF. The CDR3 DNA reads TGTGCCAGCAGTTACCGGGACAGGCCCCCTTACAATGAGCAGTTCTTC.

This clonotype occurred a few times. This chain connects TRBV29-1 to TRBJ2-1; 9 bases map to TRBD2. This CDR3 has 16 amino acids. The V and J ends lost 2 bases and 2 bases, in that order; junction bases with no gene match: 7. Germline assignment: CDR1 SQVTM and CDR2 ANQGSEA. In nucleotides, the CDR3 is TGCAGCGTTGAATTGCCTAGCGGGAATACCTACAATGAGCAGTTCTTC. As protein: CSVELPSGNTYNEQFF.

This rearrangement joins TRBV10-3 to TRBJ2-1, with TRBD2 matching over 7 bases. V shed 0 bases and J 0 bases; nucleotides not matched to a gene: 2. CDR3 length equals 16 residues. Germline values: CDR1 ENHRY, CDR2 SYGVKD. DNA of the CDR3: TGTGCCATCAGTGAGTCAAGCGGGGACTCCTACAATGAGCAGTTCTTC. Protein sequence: CAISESSGDSYNEQFF.

This clonotype was observed a few times. This rearrangement joins TRBV29-1 to TRBJ1-2; D gene ambiguous. The V gene lost 4 bases and the J gene lost 4 bases, with 25 bases spanning the gap. The CDR3 extends over 17 amino acids. Per the germline V gene, CDR1 is SQVTM and CDR2 is ANQGSEA. DNA of the CDR3: TGCAGCGTTGTCCAGCTGTCCGGACGGAACCGCGCCTATGGCTACACCTTC. Its protein product is CSVVQLSGRNRAYGYTF.

This chain connects TRBV20-1 to TRBJ2-1; no reliable D call. V shed 5 bases and J shed 0 bases, with 17 bases lying between them. The germline V gene encodes CDR1 DFQATT and CDR2 SNEGSKA (reference sequence). The CDR3 runs 16 residues. CDR3 in amino acids: CSAPRDPPSSYNEQFF. The CDR3 bases are TGCAGTGCTCCCCGTGACCCACCAAGCTCCTACAATGAGCAGTTCTTC.

There are many counts of this clonotype. V usage is TRBV7-9 and J usage is TRBJ2-3, with 9 nucleotides matching TRBD2. J was trimmed by 4 bases and V by 7 bases; bases with no gene match: 9. CDR3 length: 15 amino acids. Germline assignment: CDR1 SEHNR and CDR2 FQNEAQ (reference sequence). The CDR3 loop reads CASTRAGGRPDTQYF. CDR3 bases: TGTGCCAGCACCCGGGCGGGGGGGCGACCAGATACGCAGTATTTT.

The V call is TRBV7-2, the J call TRBJ2-3; the match to TRBD2 covers 12 bases. CDR1 SGHTA and CDR2 FQGNSA come from the germline V gene. V dropped 0 bases and J dropped 2; count of bases not matched to a gene: 3. The CDR3 loop spans 17 amino acids. The CDR3, as DNA: TGTGCCAGCAGCTTAGCGGGGACTAGCGGGTTCACAGATACGCAGTATTTT. Amino acids: CASSLAGTSGFTDTQYF.

This clonotype was seen a handful of times. V usage is TRBV29-1 and J usage is TRBJ2-5, with D possibly being TRBD2 (6 bases). The V gene's germline CDR1 is SQVTM and CDR2 ANQGSEA. Trimming took off 4 bases at V and 1 base at J, with 7 bases between the two ends. This CDR3 region has 12 residues. The CDR3 is CSVGGVQETQYF. CDR3 DNA: TGCAGCGTTGGGGGGGTCCAAGAGACCCAGTACTTC.

CDR3 DNA sequence: TGCAGCGCCCATTGGGTGGGGGAAAACATTCAGTACTTC. This sequence encodes CSAHWVGENIQYF. The gene calls are TRBV29-1 and TRBJ2-4, with D tentatively TRBD1 or TRBD2 (5 bases each). CDR3 length: 13 residues. Trimming shortened V by 7 bases and J by 5 bases, and 15 bases separated the two germline ends. Germline CDR1 is SQVTM and CDR2 is ANQGSEA. Filled out from reference TRBV29-1 and TRBJ2-4, the complete variable domain reads SAVISQKPSRDICQRGTSLTIQCQVDSQVTMMFWYRQQPGQSLTLIATANQGSEATYESGFVIDKFPISRPNLTFSTLTVSNMSPEDSSIYLCSAHWVGENIQYFGAGTRLSVL.

This clonotype appeared a few times. The chain links TRBV25-1 to TRBJ1-2; no reliable D call. Germline lookup yields CDR1 MGHDK and CDR2 SYGVNS. This CDR3 is 13 amino acids long. V was shortened by 0 bases and J by 4 bases, with 6 bases between the two germline ends. CDR3 protein: CASSEYGLYGYTF. As DNA, the CDR3 is TGTGCCAGCAGTGAATACGGACTCTATGGCTACACCTTC.

V usage is TRBV4-2 and J usage is TRBJ1-4, with a possible D match to TRBD1 (6 bases). Per the germline V gene, CDR1 is LGHNA and CDR2 is YNFKEQ. V was trimmed by 0 bases and J by 11 bases, leaving 19 bases between them. The CDR3 loop spans 16 amino acids. This chain's CDR3 is CASSQDRGGKGGKLFF. The CDR3 nucleotides are TGTGCCAGCAGCCAAGATCGCGGGGGGAAGGGGGGGAAACTGTTTTTT.

This clonotype was seen only a few times. The J gene is TRBJ2-1, the V gene TRBV5-6, with TRBD2 matching 9 bases. CDR1 is SGHDT, CDR2 YYEEEE, per germline. Trimming at V came to 2 bases and at J to 4 bases, leaving 4 bases not matched to a gene. This CDR3 has 15 residues. CDR3 in DNA: TGTGCCAGCAGCTTAAGACTAGCGGCTTACAATGAGCAGTTCTTC. Residues: CASSLRLAAYNEQFF. The full variable domain, completed using reference TRBV5-6 and TRBJ2-1, is DAGVTQSPTHLIKTRGQQVTLRCSPKSGHDTVSWYQQALGQGPQFIFQYYEEEERQRGNFPDRFSGHQFPNYSSELNVNALLLGDSALYLCASSLRLAAYNEQFFGPGTRLTVL.

The chain combines TRBV20-1 with TRBJ2-7, with no clear D. The CDR3 covers 11 residues. The ends were cut back, 1 base at V and 5 bases at J, with 6 bases in the middle. Germline V CDR1 and CDR2: DFQATT, SNEGSKA (reference sequence). DNA of the CDR3: TGCAGTGCTAGAGTTCGACACGAGCAGTACTTC. Translating it yields CSARVRHEQYF.

This clonotype was seen only a few times. V usage is TRBV18 and J usage is TRBJ2-7; D possibly matches TRBD1 or TRBD2 (6 bases each). V was cut by 4 bases and J by 4 bases, with 11 bases left in between. Germline V gene sequence: CDR1 KGHSH, CDR2 LQKENI. The length of the CDR3 is 13 residues. The DNA for the CDR3 is TGTGCCAGCTCACAAACAGGGAGGTACGAGCAGTACTTC. It specifies CASSQTGRYEQYF.

This clonotype was counted only a few times. The V gene is TRBV5-1, the J gene TRBJ2-7, with D hard to call. CDR1 and CDR2 from the germline V gene are SGHRS and YFSETQ. CDR3 length: 14 residues. V was shortened by 0 bases and J by 2 bases, with 9 bases between the two germline ends. Here the CDR3 reads CASSLGLSAYEQYF. The CDR3, as DNA: TGCGCCAGCAGCTTGGGGCTGTCAGCCTACGAGCAGTACTTC.

This rearrangement joins TRBV7-8 to TRBJ2-3; 10 nucleotides line up with TRBD2. The CDR3 contains 16 residues. Germline assignment: CDR1 SGHVS and CDR2 FQNEAQ. V trimming: 5 bases; J trimming: 2 bases; junction bases outside the gene matches: 7. This CDR3 reads CASSSSGRPLTDTQYF. CDR3 coding DNA: TGTGCCAGCAGCAGTAGCGGGAGGCCCCTCACAGATACGCAGTATTTT.